Listed here are 23 T cell receptor beta chains from one sample, sequenced in a study of cytomegalovirus exposure and HLA in healthy donors. The primer mix had 60 Vbeta and 13 Jbeta primers. The data were produced by immunoSEQ multiplex PCR, yet TCRdb's version contains in-frame clones alone and is incomplete. The ten most abundant clones cover 0.58% of a sample with fewer than 100,000 clones. The sequenced material came from PBMCs. Source of these receptors: a man in his fifties or sixties in good health and CMV-seronegative.

This rearrangement joins TRBV7-9 to TRBJ2-3; D is undetermined. V gave up 3 bases and J gave up 0 bases, with 4 bases separating them. CDR1 and CDR2 from the germline V gene are SEHNR and FQNEAQ (reference sequence). The CDR3 is made up of 13 amino acids. The CDR3 region is CASSFYSTDTQYF. The DNA for the CDR3 is TGTGCCAGCAGCTTCTACAGCACAGATACGCAGTATTTT. Variable domain in full (rest from reference TRBV7-9 and TRBJ2-3): DTGVSQNPRHKITKRGQNVTFRCDPISEHNRLYWYRQTLGQGPEFLTYFQNEAQLEKSRLLSDRFSAERPKGSFSTLEIQRTEQGDSAMYLCASSFYSTDTQYFGPGTRLTVL.

The chain is built from TRBV5-5 and TRBJ2-1, with 10 bases matching TRBD2. Looked up from germline, CDR1 is SGHKS and CDR2 is YYEKEE (reference sequence). This CDR3 region has 15 residues. Unmatched junction bases numbered 5, after V lost 4 bases and J lost 4 bases. The CDR3 here is CASSEQRGGYNEQFF. Written as DNA, the CDR3 is TGTGCCAGCAGCGAACAGCGGGGGGGGTACAATGAGCAGTTCTTC.

The rearrangement joins TRBV2 to TRBJ1-1, with D perhaps matching TRBD1 (6 bases). Germline CDR1 SNHLY, CDR2 FYNNEI. This CDR3 spans 15 amino acids. The V end lost 4 bases, the J end lost 4 bases, and 16 bases lay between the germline ends. This chain's CDR3 is CASSGSGVGSTEAFF. CDR3 DNA sequence: TGTGCCAGCAGTGGGTCAGGGGTTGGATCCACTGAAGCTTTCTTT.

The J gene is TRBJ2-3, the V gene TRBV28; maybe TRBD1 (5 bases). The CDR3 covers 16 residues. Trimming took 5 bases from V and 4 from J, leaving 19 bases between them. CDR1 and CDR2 (germline): MDHEN, SYDVKM. Here the CDR3 DNA reads TGTGCCAGCAGTCCCAGGTGGGGCCAAGGGGCAGATACGCAGTATTTT. Amino acids: CASSPRWGQGADTQYF.

The rearrangement joins TRBV2 to TRBJ2-1; D perhaps matches TRBD1 (6 bases). The CDR3 is 15 residues long. V lost 9 bases, J lost 2 bases, and 17 bases lay in between. Germline V gene sequence: CDR1 SNHLY, CDR2 FYNNEI. For the CDR3, the DNA is TGTGCCAGTAGAAATCTGGGGGCGGCCTACAATGAGCAGTTCTTC. This gives the protein CASRNLGAAYNEQFF. Combining the CDR3 with reference TRBV2 and TRBJ2-1 gives the whole variable domain EPEVTQTPSHQVTQMGQEVILRCVPISNHLYFYWYRQILGQKVEFLVSFYNNEISEKSEIFDDQFSVERPDGSNFTLKIRSTKLEDSAMYFCASRNLGAAYNEQFFGPGTRLTVL.

The chain has TRBV30 and TRBJ1-6, with D unresolved. The CDR3 runs 16 residues. Trimming stripped 2 bases from V and 0 bases from J, with 11 bases between. Germline CDR1 is GTSNPN and CDR2 is SVGIG (reference sequence). CDR3 bases: TGTGCCTGGAGTAGAGTCTTGAGCTCCTATAATTCACCCCTCCACTTT. Its protein product is CAWSRVLSSYNSPLHF.

V and J are TRBV7-2 and TRBJ1-1; D may be TRBD1 (6 bases). Germline CDR1 and CDR2: SGHTA and FQGNSA. This CDR3 region has 13 residues. V was cut by 4 bases and J by 7 bases, with 13 bases left in between. CDR3 residues: CASSSESDSEAFF. The CDR3 DNA is TGTGCCAGCAGCTCCGAATCGGACAGTGAAGCTTTCTTT.

V is TRBV28 and J is TRBJ2-1; tentative D call: TRBD1 (5 bases). Germline lookup yields CDR1 MDHEN and CDR2 SYDVKM. V was clipped by 5 bases and J by 3 bases, with 20 bases between them. This CDR3 is built from 17 residues. The CDR3 sequence is CASSVGMTARGYNEQFF. The CDR3 nucleotides are TGTGCCAGCAGTGTTGGGATGACAGCTAGGGGCTACAATGAGCAGTTCTTC.

The chain is built from TRBV9 and TRBJ2-1; a weak D match, TRBD2 (7 bases). The CDR3 runs 16 residues. The germline V gene has CDR1 SGDLS and CDR2 YYNGEE. Between the trimmed V and J ends, which lost 0 bases and 0 bases, there was a span of 10 bases. This CDR3 reads CASSVAGGSSYNEQFF. The CDR3 coding sequence is TGTGCCAGCAGCGTAGCGGGGGGCAGCTCCTACAATGAGCAGTTCTTC.

This chain connects TRBV9 to TRBJ1-5; D possibly corresponds to TRBD1 (6 bases). The CDR3 length is 14 residues. Germline V CDR1 and CDR2: SGDLS, YYNGEE. The V and J ends lost 3 bases and 4 bases respectively, with 11 bases between them. In DNA form, the CDR3 reads TGTGCCAGCAGCGAGACAGGAATAAATCAGCCCCAGCATTTT. This sequence encodes CASSETGINQPQHF.

The V gene is TRBV18, the J gene TRBJ1-2, with 9 bases aligning to TRBD1. The length of the CDR3 is 14 residues. V trimming: 0 bases; J trimming: 7 bases; junction bases outside the gene matches: 3. The germline V gene encodes CDR1 KGHSH and CDR2 LQKENI. CDR3 DNA: TGTGCCAGCTCACCACCCGGGACAGGGTCTGGCTACACCTTC. Translated, it gives CASSPPGTGSGYTF. Full variable domain (remainder filled in from reference TRBV18 and TRBJ1-2): NAGVMQNPRHLVRRRGQEARLRCSPMKGHSHVYWYRQLPEEGLKFMVYLQKENIIDESGMPKERFSAEFPKEGPSILRIQQVVRGDSAAYFCASSPPGTGSGYTFGSGTRLTVV.

This sequence joins TRBV27 and TRBJ1-1; D gene ambiguous. Trimming took 5 bases from V and 6 from J, leaving 13 bases between them. CDR1 is MNHEY, CDR2 SMNVEV, per germline (reference sequence). This CDR3 comprises 13 residues. The CDR3 loop is CASSPPDMSEAFF. For the CDR3, the DNA is TGTGCCAGCAGTCCCCCAGACATGTCTGAAGCTTTCTTT.

This chain joins TRBV27 and TRBJ2-3; 10 nucleotides agree with TRBD1. Trimming cost V 4 bases and J 5 bases; bases outside gene matches: 9. The germline V gene has CDR1 MNHEY and CDR2 SMNVEV (reference sequence). CDR3 size: 16 residues. CDR3 DNA: TGTGCCAGCAGTTCCCCCTCCCGGGACAGGGGAGATACGCAGTATTTT. Its protein product is CASSSPSRDRGDTQYF.

On this clone itself: Germline and junction disagree at one end, which may indicate a read error. This sample includes further DNA sequences coding for the same CDR3. The chain links TRBV6-5 to TRBJ2-2; D is possibly TRBD2 (6 bases). Germline V lookup: CDR1 MNHEY, CDR2 SVGAGI. This CDR3 has 15 residues. Written as DNA, the CDR3 is TGCGCCAGCAGTGGGGGGAAAGCGAACACCGGGGAGCTGTTTTTT. This sequence encodes CASSGGKANTGELFF.

This sequence joins TRBV27 and TRBJ2-7; D might be TRBD1 (6 bases). The CDR3 is 15 residues long. Looked up from germline, CDR1 is MNHEY and CDR2 is SMNVEV (reference sequence). The ends were cut back, 3 bases at V and 3 bases at J, with 15 bases in the middle. The CDR3 DNA reads as TGTGCCAGCAGTTTGCGAGCGACAGGACTCTACGAGCAGTACTTC. It specifies CASSLRATGLYEQYF.

The gene calls are TRBV28 and TRBJ2-5; 9 nucleotides agree with TRBD2. This CDR3 contains 16 residues. V lost 6 bases to trimming and J lost 2 bases; unmatched junction nucleotides: 10. In germline, CDR1 is MDHEN, CDR2 SYDVKM. CDR3 DNA sequence: TGTGCCAGCAGCCCGGGGGCTAGCGGGGAACAAGAGACCCAGTACTTC. This translates into CASSPGASGEQETQYF. The full variable domain, rest sourced from reference TRBV28 and TRBJ2-5, is DVKVTQSSRYLVKRTGEKVFLECVQDMDHENMFWYRQDPGLGLRLIYFSYDVKMKEKGDIPEGYSVSREKKERFSLILESASTNQTSMYLCASSPGASGEQETQYFGPGTRLLVL.

This chain's CDR3 is CATVGQMFYGYTF. CDR3 nucleotide sequence: TGTGCCACTGTGGGACAGATGTTCTATGGCTACACCTTC. The chain has TRBV2 and TRBJ1-2, with 7 positions matching TRBD1. The germline gives CDR1 SNHLY, CDR2 FYNNEI. J was trimmed by 4 bases and V by 10 bases; bases with no gene match: 9. The CDR3 length is 13 residues.

V gene TRBV30 combines with J gene TRBJ1-2; 10 bases align to TRBD1. The CDR3 totals 15 residues. V dropped 1 base and J dropped 0; count of bases not matched to a gene: 2. The germline CDR1 and CDR2 sequences are GTSNPN and SVGIG (reference sequence). The CDR3 nucleotides read TGTGCCTGGAGTGCGACAGGGGGCCCTAACTATGGCTACACCTTC. Protein product: CAWSATGGPNYGYTF.

The chain employs TRBV18 and TRBJ2-7; TRBD1 is a possible D gene (5 bases). V lost 0 bases and J 6 bases, leaving 9 bases between the germline ends. The CDR3 extends over 13 amino acids. Germline loops: CDR1 KGHSH, CDR2 LQKENI. CDR3 sequence reads: CASSPPGRGEQYF. The CDR3 DNA sequence: TGTGCCAGCTCACCACCGGGAAGGGGCGAGCAGTACTTC.

Concerning this clone: One junction end disagrees with the germline gene, perhaps due to a read error. V and J are TRBV7-9 and TRBJ2-3; D is undetermined. The CDR3 runs 13 residues. Germline V gene sequence: CDR1 SEHNR, CDR2 FQNEAQ (reference sequence). The CDR3 region is CASKPGSTDTQYF. CDR3 nucleotide sequence: TGTGCAAGCAAACCAGGTAGCACAGATACGCAGTATTTT. The full variable domain, rest sourced from reference TRBV7-9 and TRBJ2-3, is DTGVSQNPRHKITKRGQNVTFRCDPISEHNRLYWYRQTLGQGPEFLTYFQNEAQLEKSRLLSDRFSAERPKGSFSTLEIQRTEQGDSAMYLCASKPGSTDTQYFGPGTRLTVL.

The chain is built from TRBV7-3 and TRBJ1-2; TRBD1 might be the D (6 bases). The CDR3 covers 15 residues. Germline loops: CDR1 SGHTA, CDR2 FQGTGA. With 5 bases removed from V and 8 bases from J, the gap between germline ends came to 21 bases. CDR3 coding DNA: TGTGCCAGCAGCCTAATAGGGGGGGCGCGACACGGCTACACCTTC. As protein: CASSLIGGARHGYTF.

This chain joins TRBV28 and TRBJ2-3; TRBD1 aligns across 12 bases. The J segment lost 2 bases and the V segment lost 3 bases, leaving 3 bases of the junction unmatched. The CDR3 covers 16 residues. In germline, CDR1 is MDHEN, CDR2 SYDVKM. The CDR3 nucleotides read TGTGCCAGCAGTTTGCTGGGACAGGGGGCCACAGATACGCAGTATTTT. It is translated as CASSLLGQGATDTQYF.

CDR3 sequence reads: CASSTPAGAGNEQFF. DNA of the CDR3: TGTGCCAGCAGTACCCCGGCGGGGGCGGGTAATGAGCAGTTCTTC. V gene TRBV28 combines with J gene TRBJ2-1, with D perhaps TRBD2 (7 bases). Germline V CDR1 and CDR2: MDHEN, SYDVKM. This CDR3 is 15 amino acids long. The V gene lost 5 bases and the J gene lost 7 bases, with 18 bases spanning the gap.